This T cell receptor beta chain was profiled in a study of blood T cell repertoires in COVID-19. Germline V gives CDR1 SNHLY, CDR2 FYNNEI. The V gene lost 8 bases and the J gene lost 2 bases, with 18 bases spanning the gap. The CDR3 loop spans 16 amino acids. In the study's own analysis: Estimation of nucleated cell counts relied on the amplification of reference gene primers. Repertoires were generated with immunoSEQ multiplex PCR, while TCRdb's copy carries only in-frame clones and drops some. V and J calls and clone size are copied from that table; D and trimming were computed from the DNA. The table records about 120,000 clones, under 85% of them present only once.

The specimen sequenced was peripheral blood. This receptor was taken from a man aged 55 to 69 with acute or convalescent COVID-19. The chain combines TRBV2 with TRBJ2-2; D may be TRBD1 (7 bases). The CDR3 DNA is TGTGCCAGCGGCGGGACAGCCGATCTTAACACCGGGGAGCTGTTTTTT. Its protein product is CASGGTADLNTGELFF.